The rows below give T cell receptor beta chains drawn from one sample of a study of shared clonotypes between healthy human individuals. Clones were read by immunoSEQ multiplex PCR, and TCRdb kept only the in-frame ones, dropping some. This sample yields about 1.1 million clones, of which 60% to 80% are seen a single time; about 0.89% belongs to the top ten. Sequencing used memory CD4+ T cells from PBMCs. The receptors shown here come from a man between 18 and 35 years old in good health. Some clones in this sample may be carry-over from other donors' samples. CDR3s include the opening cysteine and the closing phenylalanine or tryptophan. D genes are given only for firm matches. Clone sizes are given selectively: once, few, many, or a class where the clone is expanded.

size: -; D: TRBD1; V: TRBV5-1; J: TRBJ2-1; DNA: TGCGCCAGCAGCCCCACGCGGCAGGGGGCTCGGAATGAGCAGTTCTTC; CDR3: CASSPTRQGARNEQFF
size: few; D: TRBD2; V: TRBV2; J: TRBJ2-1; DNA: TGTGCCAGCAGTGAAGCCCGGACTAGCGGCAATGAGCAGTTCTTC; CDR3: CASSEARTSGNEQFF
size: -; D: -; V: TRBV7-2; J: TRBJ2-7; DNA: TGTGCCAGCAGCTTGGGACCGATATACGAGCAGTACTTC; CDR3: CASSLGPIYEQYF
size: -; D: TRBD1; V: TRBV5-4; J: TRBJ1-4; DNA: TGTGCCAGCAGCCACCGGGACAGGGGCTTTTCGGAAAAACTGTTTTTT; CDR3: CASSHRDRGFSEKLFF
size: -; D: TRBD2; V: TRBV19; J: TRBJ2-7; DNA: TGTGCCAGTACTCCTAGCGGGAGAATGGGCGAGCAGTACTTC; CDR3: CASTPSGRMGEQYF
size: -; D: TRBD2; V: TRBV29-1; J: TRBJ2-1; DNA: TGCAGCCTGACTAGCGGGAGGCCCGGGAAACATGAGCAGTTCTTC; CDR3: CSLTSGRPGKHEQFF
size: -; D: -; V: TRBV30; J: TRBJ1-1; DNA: TGTGCCTGCTCAACAGATTTGGACACTGAAGCTTTCTTT; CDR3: CACSTDLDTEAFF
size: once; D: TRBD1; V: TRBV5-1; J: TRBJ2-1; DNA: TGCGCCAGCAGCTTGTTGTGGATGGGACAGGGATACAATGAGCAGTTCTTC; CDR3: CASSLLWMGQGYNEQFF
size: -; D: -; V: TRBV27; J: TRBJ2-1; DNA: TGTGCCAGCAGTTTAACTCCGCGCGGAGAGCAGTTCTTC; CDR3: CASSLTPRGEQFF
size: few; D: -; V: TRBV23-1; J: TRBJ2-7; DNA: TGCGCCAGCACCAGACAGGCCTCCTACGAGCAGTACTTC; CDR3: CASTRQASYEQYF
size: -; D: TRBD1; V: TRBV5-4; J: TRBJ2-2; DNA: TGTGCCAGCAGCTTGGCCGGGGAGCAGGGGGCCACCGGGGAGCTGTTTTTT; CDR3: CASSLAGEQGATGELFF
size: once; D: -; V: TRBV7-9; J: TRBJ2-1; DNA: TGTGCCAGCAGCAAAGGGGGGACCACCTACAATGAGCAGTTCTTC; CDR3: CASSKGGTTYNEQFF
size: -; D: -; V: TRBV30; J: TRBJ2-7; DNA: TGTGCCTGGAGGCGTGGGACTTCCTACGAGCAGTACTTC; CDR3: CAWRRGTSYEQYF
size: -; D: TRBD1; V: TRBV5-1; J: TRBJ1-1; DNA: TGCGCCAGCAGCCAACGACAGGGACGGACTGAAGCTTTCTTT; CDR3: CASSQRQGRTEAFF
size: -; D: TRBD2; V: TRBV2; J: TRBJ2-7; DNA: TGTGCCAGCAGTGAACTCTTGGGGACTAGCAGCAGGGTGGAGTACTTC; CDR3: CASSELLGTSSRVEYF
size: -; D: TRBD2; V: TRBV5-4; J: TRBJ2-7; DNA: TGTGCCAGCAGCTTGGCTGCTAGCGGGGGCTACGAGCAGTACTTC; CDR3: CASSLAASGGYEQYF
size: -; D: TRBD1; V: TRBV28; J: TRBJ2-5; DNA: TGTGCCAGCAGTCTCCCCGGTTGGCCAGGGGGCGGGGAAGAGACCCAGTACTTC; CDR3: CASSLPGWPGGGEETQYF
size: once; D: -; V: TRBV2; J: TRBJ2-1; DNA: TGTGCCAGCAGTGACCCCAGTTCCTACAATGAGCAGTTCTTC; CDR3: CASSDPSSYNEQFF
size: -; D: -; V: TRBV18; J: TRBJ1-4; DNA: TGTGCCAGCTCACCACGCGGGGACACTAATGAAAAACTGTTTTTT; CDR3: CASSPRGDTNEKLFF
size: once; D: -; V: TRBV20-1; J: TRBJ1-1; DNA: TGCAGTGCAAGGCACGGGTCAGGCGCTTTCTTT; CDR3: CSARHGSGAFF
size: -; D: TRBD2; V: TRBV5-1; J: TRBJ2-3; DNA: TGCGCCAGCAGCTCGGCGGGGACTAGCGGGAACACAGATACGCAGTATTTT; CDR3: CASSSAGTSGNTDTQYF
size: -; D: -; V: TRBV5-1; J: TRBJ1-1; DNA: TGCGCCAGCAGCTTGGCCGGTCTGTCGACTGAAGCTTTCTTT; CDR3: CASSLAGLSTEAFF
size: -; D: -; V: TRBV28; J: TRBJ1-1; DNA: -; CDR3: CASRRAGNTEAFF
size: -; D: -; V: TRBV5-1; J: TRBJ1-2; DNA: TGCGCCAGCAGCCCAGGACCGCTGAATGGCTACACCTTC; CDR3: CASSPGPLNGYTF
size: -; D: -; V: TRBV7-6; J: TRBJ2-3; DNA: TGTGCCAGCAGCCGACGGCGCCAAGATACGCAGTATTTT; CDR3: CASSRRRQDTQYF
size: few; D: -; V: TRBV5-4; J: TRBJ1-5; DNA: TGTGCCAGCAGCCTGTACAATCAGCCCCAGCATTTT; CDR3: CASSLYNQPQHF
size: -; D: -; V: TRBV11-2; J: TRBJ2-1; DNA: TGTGCCAGCAGCTTAGAACCCCAGCGGATTACCTACAATGAGCAGTTCTTC; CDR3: CASSLEPQRITYNEQFF
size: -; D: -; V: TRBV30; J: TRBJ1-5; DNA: TGTGCCTGGAGTGTTGGGGGGCATCAGCCCCAGCATTTT; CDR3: CAWSVGGHQPQHF
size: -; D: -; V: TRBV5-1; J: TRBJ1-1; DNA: TGCGCCAGCAGCTTGGGTGGTTTTAACACTGAAGCTTTCTTT; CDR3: CASSLGGFNTEAFF
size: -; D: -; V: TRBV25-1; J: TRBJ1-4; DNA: TGTGCCAGCAGTGAAACCGGAACGGGTGAAAAACTGTTTTTT; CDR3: CASSETGTGEKLFF
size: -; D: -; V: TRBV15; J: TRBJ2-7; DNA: TGTGCCACCAGCACAAGCGCCCTTGCGGAGCAGTACTTC; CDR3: CATSTSALAEQYF
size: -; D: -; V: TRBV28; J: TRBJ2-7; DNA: TGTGCCAGCACCCCAGGGGTCTTGCTCGAGCAGTACTTC; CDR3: CASTPGVLLEQYF
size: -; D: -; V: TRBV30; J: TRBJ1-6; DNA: TGTGCCTGGAGTGTACACGACTATAATTCACCCCTCCACTTT; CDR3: CAWSVHDYNSPLHF
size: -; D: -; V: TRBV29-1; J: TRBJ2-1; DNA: TGCAGCGTTGACGGCAATTCCTACAATGAGCAGTTCTTC; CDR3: CSVDGNSYNEQFF
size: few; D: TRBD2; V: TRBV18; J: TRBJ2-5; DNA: TGTGCCAGCTCACCACGGCGCAGGGAGGGGCAAGAGACCCAGTACTTC; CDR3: CASSPRRREGQETQYF
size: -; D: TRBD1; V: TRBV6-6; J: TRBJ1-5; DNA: TGTGCCAGCAGTTACGGGACAGGGGTTCAGCCCCAGCATTTT; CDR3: CASSYGTGVQPQHF
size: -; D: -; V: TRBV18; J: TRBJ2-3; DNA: TGTGCCAGCTCACCACCGCGGCAACAGGGATCCGATACGCAGTATTTT; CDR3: CASSPPRQQGSDTQYF
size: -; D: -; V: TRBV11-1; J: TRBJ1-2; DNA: TGTGCCAGCAGCCCGAGCGGGGGTCTGTATGGCTACACCTTC; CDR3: CASSPSGGLYGYTF
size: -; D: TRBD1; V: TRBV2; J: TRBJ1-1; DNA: TGTGCCAGCAGTGCGAGGACAGGGGGTACTGAAGCTTTCTTT; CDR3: CASSARTGGTEAFF
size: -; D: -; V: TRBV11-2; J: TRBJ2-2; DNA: TGTGCCAGCAGCTTAGGGGACGCTCTGCTCGGGGACACCGGGGAGCTGTTTTTT; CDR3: CASSLGDALLGDTGELFF
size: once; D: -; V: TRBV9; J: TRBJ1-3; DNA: TGTGCCAGCAGCAATTGGGACACCAGCTCTGGAAACACCATATATTTT; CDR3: CASSNWDTSSGNTIYF
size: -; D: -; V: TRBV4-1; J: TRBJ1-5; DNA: TGCGCCAGCAGCCAAGAAGGGGTCGGGGGCGCCCGGCCCCAGCATTTT; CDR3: CASSQEGVGGARPQHF
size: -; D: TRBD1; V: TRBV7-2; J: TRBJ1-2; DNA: TGTGCCAGCAGCTTATGGGGACAGGGGGCAAGTACGGGTGGCTACACCTTC; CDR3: CASSLWGQGASTGGYTF
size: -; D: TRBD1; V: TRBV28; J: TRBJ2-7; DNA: TGTGCCAGCAGTATAACAGGGGTAGAGCAGTACTTC; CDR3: CASSITGVEQYF
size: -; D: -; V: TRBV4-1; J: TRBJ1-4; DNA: TGCGCCAGCAGCCTCGGGCGGGGTAATGAAAAACTGTTTTTT; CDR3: CASSLGRGNEKLFF
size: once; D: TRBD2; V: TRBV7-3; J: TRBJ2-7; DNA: TGTGCCAGCAGCTCACACGGGACTAGCGGGAGGTACGAGCAGTACTTC; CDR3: CASSSHGTSGRYEQYF
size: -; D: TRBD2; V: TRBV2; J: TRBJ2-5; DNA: TGTGCCAGCAGCGCCGGGACTAGCCCCCAAGAGACCCAGTACTTC; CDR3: CASSAGTSPQETQYF
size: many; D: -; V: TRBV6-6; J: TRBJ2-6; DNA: TGTGCCAGCAGCCGGGGTGGGACTGGGGCCAACGTCCTGACTTTC; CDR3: CASSRGGTGANVLTF
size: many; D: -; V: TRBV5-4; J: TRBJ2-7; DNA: TGTGCCAGCAGCACCAAACTCGGGGTCACATACGAGCAGTACTTC; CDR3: CASSTKLGVTYEQYF
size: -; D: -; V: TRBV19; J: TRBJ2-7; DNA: TGTGCCAGTCGGGGGACGGCTAACTCCTACGAGCAGTACTTC; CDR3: CASRGTANSYEQYF
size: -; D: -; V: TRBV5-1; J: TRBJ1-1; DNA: TGCGCCAGCAGCTTGGGTGTCAGGGAGGACACTGAAGCTTTCTTT; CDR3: CASSLGVREDTEAFF
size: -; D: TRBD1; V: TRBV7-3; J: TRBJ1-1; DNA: TGTGCCAGCAGCTCGACAGGGCTGAACACTGAAGCTTTCTTT; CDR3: CASSSTGLNTEAFF
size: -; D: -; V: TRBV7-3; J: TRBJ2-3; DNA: TGTGCCAGCAGCCCCGCCTTGGAGCGGATCACAGATACGCAGTATTTT; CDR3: CASSPALERITDTQYF
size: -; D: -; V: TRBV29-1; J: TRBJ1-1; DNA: TGCAGCGTTGAGACTCACACCGTCCCCCCTGAAGCTTTCTTT; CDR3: CSVETHTVPPEAFF
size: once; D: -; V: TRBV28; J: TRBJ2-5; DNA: TGTGCCAGCATGGGACGCTACGAGACCCAGTACTTC; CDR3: CASMGRYETQYF
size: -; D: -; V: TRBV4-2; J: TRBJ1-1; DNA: TGTGCCAGCAGCCGTCCAGGGGTAAGTCCTGAAGCTTTCTTT; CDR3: CASSRPGVSPEAFF
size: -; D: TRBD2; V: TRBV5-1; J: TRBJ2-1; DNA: TGCGCCAGCAGCGAGGGACTAAATCTGAATGAGCAGTTCTTC; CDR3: CASSEGLNLNEQFF
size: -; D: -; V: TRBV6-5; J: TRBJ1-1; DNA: TGTGCCAGCAGCGAACCCGGGAGTCAGGGGGCTTTCTTT; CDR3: CASSEPGSQGAFF